This section outlines one TCR beta chain sequence together with its context. The antigen remains undetermined. This sample is drawn from a study of PD-1 blockade in classical Hodgkin lymphoma. The patients all showed relapse after autologous stem cell transplantation, while their brentuximab vedotin exposure varied. General observations from the study: While CD8+ TCR diversity did not rise significantly by C4D1, CD4+ TCR diversity did. Exclusion covered patients beginning nivolumab under 1 year post-ASCT.

Libraries were prepared by immunoSEQ multiplex PCR; TCRdb keeps only in-frame clonotypes and omits some of them. The sample holds around 12,000 clones, around 74% seen once. Trimming left V 0 bases short and J 7 bases short, with 12 bases between. The CDR3 is made up of 14 amino acids. Germline V CDR1 and CDR2: MGHRA, YSYEKL. The sequence was collected from a human donor with classical Hodgkin lymphoma. The chain employs TRBV4-1 and TRBJ1-2, with D possibly matching TRBD1 (5 bases). Sample: peripheral blood mononuclear cells (PBMCs), taken at baseline. The DNA of the CDR3 is TGCGCCAGCAGCCAAGACAGGGAAAGAGGTGGCTACACCTTC. This translates into CASSQDRERGGYTF.